The rows below give T cell receptor beta chains drawn from one sample of a study of graft-versus-host responses after intestinal transplantation. Clones were sequenced by immunoSEQ multiplex PCR, and TCRdb holds only the in-frame ones, with some missing. The data contain roughly 97,000 clones, about 90% of them singletons. No antigens are known for them. This material consisted of unstimulated CD4+ T cells sorted from spleen or lymph node cells, taken before intestinal transplant. The source is a human donor who received an intestinal transplant. CDR3s include the opening cysteine and the closing phenylalanine or tryptophan. Only part of the rows carry a size: once, few, many, or a class if the clone is expanded.

v_gene | abundance | CDR3aa
TRBV7-9 | . | CASSQGVRHEQYF
TRBV5-5 | . | CASSLVWLPGVATFNQPQHF
TRBV10-3 | . | CAISEAAGKIQETQYF
TRBV6-5 | . | CASSYSLGGSYYEQYF
TRBV2 | once | CASSGGWTEAFF
TRBV18 | . | CASSPPSQTETQYF
TRBV4-2 | . | CASSQDQGGGSGNTIYF
TRBV28 | . | CASRSAGVAEAFF
TRBV5-1 | . | CASSLAGASGIF
TRBV7-3 | . | CASSAGQGLGANVLTF
TRBV10-3 | . | CAISELSLTGAETQYF
TRBV18 | . | CASSPGATTNEKLFF
TRBV4-2 | . | CASSQFGQSSNYGYTF
TRBV18 | . | CASSPLAGARTDTQYF
TRBV11-2 | . | CASSLEAGQPQHF
TRBV6-1 | once | CASSQDGGQGGAGELFF
TRBV11-2 | . | CASSFSSGGTTDTQYF
TRBV7-3 | . | CASSLLRRGTVTDTQYF
TRBV20-1 | . | CSALRGMAQYF
TRBV10-3 | once | CAISGGTSGRAPYNEQFF
TRBV7-2 | . | CASSISGGAGLGSPLHF
TRBV18 | once | CASSRGTSGRSEQFF
TRBV30 | few | CAWSRGVEQPQHF
TRBV7-2 | . | CASSLVSSGPFYEQYF
TRBV11-2 | . | CASSLDPAGVIQYF
TRBV11-2 | . | CASSLGPGSYNEQFF
TRBV5-6 | . | CASSLAPGRKAQYF
TRBV28 | . | CASNGGSYYEQYF
TRBV27 | . | CASSFNGETYGYTF
TRBV11-2 | . | CASRGTGGPYEQYF